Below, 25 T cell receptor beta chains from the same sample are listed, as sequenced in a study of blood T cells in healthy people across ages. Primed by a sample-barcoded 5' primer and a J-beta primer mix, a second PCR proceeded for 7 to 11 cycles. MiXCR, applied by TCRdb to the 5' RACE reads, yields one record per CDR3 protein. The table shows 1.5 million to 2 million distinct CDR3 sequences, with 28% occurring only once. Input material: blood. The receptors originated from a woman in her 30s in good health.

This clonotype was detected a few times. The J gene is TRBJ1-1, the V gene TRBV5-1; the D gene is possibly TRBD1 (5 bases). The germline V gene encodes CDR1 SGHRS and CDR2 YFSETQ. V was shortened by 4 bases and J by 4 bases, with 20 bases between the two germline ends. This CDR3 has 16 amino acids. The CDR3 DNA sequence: TGCGCCAGCAGCGGAGGAGGGGCCCAGGGAGTCACTGAAGCTTTCTTT. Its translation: CASSGGGAQGVTEAFF.

This chain's CDR3 is CASSFTSGSHEQFF. CDR3 DNA: TGTGCCAGCAGTTTTACTAGCGGGTCCCATGAGCAGTTCTTC. This chain joins TRBV27 and TRBJ2-1, with 9 bases matching TRBD2. CDR1 is MNHEY and CDR2 is SMNVEV in the germline V gene (reference sequence). J gave up 8 bases and V 3 bases, and 5 bases lay outside the gene matches. The CDR3 covers 14 residues.

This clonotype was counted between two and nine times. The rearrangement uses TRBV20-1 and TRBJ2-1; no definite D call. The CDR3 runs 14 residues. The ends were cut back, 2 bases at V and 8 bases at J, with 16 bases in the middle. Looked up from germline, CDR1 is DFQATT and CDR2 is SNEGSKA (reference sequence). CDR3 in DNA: TGCAGTGCTAGACGGATGGACCTTTCGGATGAGCAGTTCTTC. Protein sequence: CSARRMDLSDEQFF.

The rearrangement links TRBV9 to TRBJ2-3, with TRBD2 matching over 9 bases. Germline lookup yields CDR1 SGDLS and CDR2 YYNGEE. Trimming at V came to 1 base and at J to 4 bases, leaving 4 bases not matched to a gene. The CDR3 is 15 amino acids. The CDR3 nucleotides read TGTGCCAGCAGCGTAAGCGGGAGGTACGCAGATACGCAGTATTTT. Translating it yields CASSVSGRYADTQYF. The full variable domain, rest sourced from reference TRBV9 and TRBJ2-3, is DSGVTQTPKHLITATGQRVTLRCSPRSGDLSVYWYQQSLDQGLQFLIQYYNGEERAKGNILERFSAQQFPDLHSELNLSSLELGDSALYFCASSVSGRYADTQYFGPGTRLTVL.

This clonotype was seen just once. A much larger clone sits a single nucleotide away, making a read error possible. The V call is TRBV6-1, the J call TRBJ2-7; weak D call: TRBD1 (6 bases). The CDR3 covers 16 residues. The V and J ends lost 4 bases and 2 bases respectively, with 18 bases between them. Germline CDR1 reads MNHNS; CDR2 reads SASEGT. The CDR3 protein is CASSVHNRDATYEQYF. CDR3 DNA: TGTGCCAGCAGTGTACATAACAGGGATGCAACCTACGAGCAGTACTTC.

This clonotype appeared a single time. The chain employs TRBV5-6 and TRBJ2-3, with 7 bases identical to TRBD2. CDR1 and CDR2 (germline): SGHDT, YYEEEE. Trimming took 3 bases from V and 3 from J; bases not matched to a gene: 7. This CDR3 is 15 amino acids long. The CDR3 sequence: CASSSLGGMTDTQYF. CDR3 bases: TGTGCCAGCAGCTCCCTCGGGGGGATGACAGATACGCAGTATTTT.

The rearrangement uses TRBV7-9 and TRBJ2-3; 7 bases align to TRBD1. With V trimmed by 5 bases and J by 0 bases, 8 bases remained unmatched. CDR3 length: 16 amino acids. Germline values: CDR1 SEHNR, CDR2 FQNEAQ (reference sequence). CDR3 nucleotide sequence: TGTGCCAGCAGCCCCCGGACAGGCGTTAGCACAGATACGCAGTATTTT. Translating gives CASSPRTGVSTDTQYF.

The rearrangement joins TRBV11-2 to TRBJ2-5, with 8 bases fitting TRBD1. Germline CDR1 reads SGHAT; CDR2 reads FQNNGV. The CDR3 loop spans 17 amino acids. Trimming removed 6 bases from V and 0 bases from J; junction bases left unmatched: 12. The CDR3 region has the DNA TGTGCCAGCAGATACGGGGGCACAGGGGGAGACCAAGAGACCCAGTACTTC. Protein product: CASRYGGTGGDQETQYF.

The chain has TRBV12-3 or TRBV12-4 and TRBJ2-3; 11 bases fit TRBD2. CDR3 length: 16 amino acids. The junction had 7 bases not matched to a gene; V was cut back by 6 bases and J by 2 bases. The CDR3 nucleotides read TGTGCCAGCAGCTCCGTAGCGGGAGGGTACACAGATACGCAGTATTTT. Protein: CASSSVAGGYTDTQYF.

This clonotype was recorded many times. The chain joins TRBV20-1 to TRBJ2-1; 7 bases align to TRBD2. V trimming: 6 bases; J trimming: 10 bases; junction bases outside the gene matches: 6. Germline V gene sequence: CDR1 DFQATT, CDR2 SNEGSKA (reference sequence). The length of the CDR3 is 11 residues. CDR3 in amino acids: CSARDYGEQFF. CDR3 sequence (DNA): TGCAGTGCCCGGGACTATGGGGAGCAGTTCTTC.

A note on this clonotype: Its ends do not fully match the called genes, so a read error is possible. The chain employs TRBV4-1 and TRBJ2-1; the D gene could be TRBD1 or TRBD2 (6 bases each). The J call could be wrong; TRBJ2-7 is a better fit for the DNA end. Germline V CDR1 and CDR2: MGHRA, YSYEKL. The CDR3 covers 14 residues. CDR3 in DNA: TGCACCAGCAAGGAGGGGGGCCCTACAAATGAGCAGTACTTC. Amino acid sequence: CTSKEGGPTNEQYF.

Here the CDR3 DNA reads TGTGCCAGCAGTGCCCGTCAGGGGTCAGGCACAGATACGCAGTATTTT. Translated, it gives CASSARQGSGTDTQYF. V gene TRBV25-1 combines with J gene TRBJ2-3, with D possibly being TRBD1 (6 bases). The length of the CDR3 is 16 residues. V dropped 4 bases and J dropped 1 base, with 15 bases sitting between them. Germline CDR1 reads MGHDK; CDR2 reads SYGVNS.

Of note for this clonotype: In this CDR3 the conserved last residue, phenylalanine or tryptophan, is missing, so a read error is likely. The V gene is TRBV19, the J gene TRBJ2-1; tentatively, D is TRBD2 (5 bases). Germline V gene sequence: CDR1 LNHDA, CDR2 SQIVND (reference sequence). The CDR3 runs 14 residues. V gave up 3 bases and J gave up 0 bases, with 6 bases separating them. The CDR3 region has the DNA TGTGCCAGTAGTATCGCGGGCTCCTACAATGAGCAGTTCTGC. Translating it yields CASSIAGSYNEQFC.

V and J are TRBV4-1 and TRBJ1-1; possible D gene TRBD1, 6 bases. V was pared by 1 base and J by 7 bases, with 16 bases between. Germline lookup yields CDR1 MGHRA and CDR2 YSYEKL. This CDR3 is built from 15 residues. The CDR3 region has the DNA TGCGCCAGCAGCCAAGTAAGTCCAGGGGAGCATGAAGCTTTCTTT. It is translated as CASSQVSPGEHEAFF.

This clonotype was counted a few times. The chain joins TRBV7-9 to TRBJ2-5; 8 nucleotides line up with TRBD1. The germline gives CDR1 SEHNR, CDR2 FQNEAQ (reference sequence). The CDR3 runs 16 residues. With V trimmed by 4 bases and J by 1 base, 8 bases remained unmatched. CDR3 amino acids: CASSSETGTGQETQYF. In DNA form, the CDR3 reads TGTGCCAGCAGCTCAGAAACCGGGACAGGCCAAGAGACCCAGTACTTC.

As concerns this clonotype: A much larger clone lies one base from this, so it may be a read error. The CDR3 DNA reads as TGTGCCAGCAGCTTAGGTCGGGTCCGTCCCTACGAGCAGTTCTTC. Translating it yields CASSLGRVRPYEQFF. The V gene is TRBV7-6, the J gene TRBJ2-1; no clear D. Germline-derived CDR1 and CDR2 are SGHVS and FNYEAQ. CDR3 length: 15 amino acids. V gave up 1 base and J gave up 10 bases, with 17 bases separating them.

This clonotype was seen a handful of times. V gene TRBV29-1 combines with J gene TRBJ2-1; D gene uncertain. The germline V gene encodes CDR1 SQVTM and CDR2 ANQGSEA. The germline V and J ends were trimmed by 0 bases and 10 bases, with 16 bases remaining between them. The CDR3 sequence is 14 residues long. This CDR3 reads CSVEDDGRSYEQFF. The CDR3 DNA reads TGCAGCGTTGAAGATGACGGACGGAGCTACGAGCAGTTCTTC.

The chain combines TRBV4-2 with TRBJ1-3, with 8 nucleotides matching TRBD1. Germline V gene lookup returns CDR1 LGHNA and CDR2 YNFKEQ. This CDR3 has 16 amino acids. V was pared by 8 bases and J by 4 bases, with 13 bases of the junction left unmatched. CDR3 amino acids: CASAPYLTGDGNTIYF. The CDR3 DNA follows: TGTGCCAGCGCACCTTACTTGACAGGGGACGGAAACACCATATATTTT.

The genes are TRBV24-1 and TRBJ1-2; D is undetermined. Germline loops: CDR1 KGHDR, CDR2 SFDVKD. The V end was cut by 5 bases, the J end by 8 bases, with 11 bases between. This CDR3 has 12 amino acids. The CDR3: CATSARIRGYTF. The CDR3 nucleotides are TGTGCCACCAGTGCTCGCATAAGGGGCTACACCTTC.

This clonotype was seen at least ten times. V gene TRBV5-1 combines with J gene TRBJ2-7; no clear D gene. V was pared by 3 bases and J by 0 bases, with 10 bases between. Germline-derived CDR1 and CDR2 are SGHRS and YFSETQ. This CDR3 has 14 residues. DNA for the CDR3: TGCGCCAGCAGCTACTACACCTCCTCCTACGAGCAGTACTTC. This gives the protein CASSYYTSSYEQYF.

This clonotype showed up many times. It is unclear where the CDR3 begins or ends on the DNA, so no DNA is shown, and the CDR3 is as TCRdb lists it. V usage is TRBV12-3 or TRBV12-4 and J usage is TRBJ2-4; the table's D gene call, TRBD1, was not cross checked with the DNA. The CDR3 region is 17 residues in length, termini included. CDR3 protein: CASSLVMGGASKNIQYF.

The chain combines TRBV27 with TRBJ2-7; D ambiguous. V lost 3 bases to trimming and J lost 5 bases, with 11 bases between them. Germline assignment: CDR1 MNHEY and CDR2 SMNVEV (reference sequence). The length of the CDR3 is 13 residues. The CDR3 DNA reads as TGTGCCAGCAGTTTTCTTGGGTTCCACGAGCAGTACTTC. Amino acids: CASSFLGFHEQYF.

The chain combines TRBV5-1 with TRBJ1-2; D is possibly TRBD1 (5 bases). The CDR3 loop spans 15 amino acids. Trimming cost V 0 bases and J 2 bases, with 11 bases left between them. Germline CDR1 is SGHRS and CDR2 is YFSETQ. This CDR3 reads CASSLDGGRNYGYTF. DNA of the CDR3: TGCGCCAGCAGCTTGGATGGGGGTCGGAACTATGGCTACACCTTC.

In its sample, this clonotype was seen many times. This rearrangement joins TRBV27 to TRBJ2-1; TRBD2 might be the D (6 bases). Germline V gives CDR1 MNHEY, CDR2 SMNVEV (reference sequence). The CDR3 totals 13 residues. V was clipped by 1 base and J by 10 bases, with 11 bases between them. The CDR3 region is CASSLYVGGEQFF. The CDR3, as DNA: TGTGCCAGCAGTTTATATGTCGGGGGAGAGCAGTTCTTC.

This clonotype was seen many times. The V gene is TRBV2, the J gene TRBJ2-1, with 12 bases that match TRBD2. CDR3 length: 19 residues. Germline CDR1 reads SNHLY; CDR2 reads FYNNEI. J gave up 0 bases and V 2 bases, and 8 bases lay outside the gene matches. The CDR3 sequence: CASSESLAGGPSSYNEQFF. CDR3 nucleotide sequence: TGTGCCAGCAGTGAATCCCTAGCGGGGGGGCCGAGCTCCTACAATGAGCAGTTCTTC.